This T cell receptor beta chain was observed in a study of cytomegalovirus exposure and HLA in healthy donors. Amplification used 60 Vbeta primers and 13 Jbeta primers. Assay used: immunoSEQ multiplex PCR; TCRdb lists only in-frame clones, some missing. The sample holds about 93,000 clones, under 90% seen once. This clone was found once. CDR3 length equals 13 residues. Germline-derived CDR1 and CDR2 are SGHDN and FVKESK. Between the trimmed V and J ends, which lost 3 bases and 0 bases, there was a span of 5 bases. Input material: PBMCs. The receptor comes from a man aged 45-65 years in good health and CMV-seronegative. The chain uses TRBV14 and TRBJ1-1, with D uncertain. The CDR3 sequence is CASSHQMNTEAFF. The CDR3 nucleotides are TGTGCCAGCAGCCACCAAATGAACACTGAAGCTTTCTTT. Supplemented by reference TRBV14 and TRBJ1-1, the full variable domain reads EAGVTQFPSHSVIEKGQTVTLRCDPISGHDNLYWYRRVMGKEIKFLLHFVKESKQDESGMPNNRFLAERTGGTYSTLKVQPAELEDSGVYFCASSHQMNTEAFFGQGTRLTVV.